This TCR beta chain was profiled in a study of blood T cell repertoires in COVID-19. This clone has more than one count but fewer than ten. The V end was cut by 7 bases, the J end by 0 bases, with 10 bases between. The CDR3 totals 13 residues. Germline V gene data show CDR1 as SGHDN and CDR2 as FVKESK. Data came from immunoSEQ multiplex PCR; TCRdb stores just in-frame clones and leaves some out. The table has about 91,000 clones, around 75% seen once; the top ten hold around 22%. Sequences were obtained from peripheral blood. This TCR came from a man in his 70s with acute or convalescent COVID-19. The chain carries TRBV14 and TRBJ2-7, with D possibly TRBD2 on 5 matching bases. The CDR3 is CASTGGPSYEQYF. In DNA form, the CDR3 reads TGTGCCAGCACCGGCGGGCCCTCCTACGAGCAGTACTTC.